This T cell receptor beta chain is from a study of shared T cell receptors in the human thymus. Sequencing used immunoSEQ multiplex PCR; TCRdb keeps in-frame clones, though not all of them. This table has hundreds of thousands of clones, about 90% appearing once. Germline CDR1 MNHNY, CDR2 SVGAGI (reference sequence). The V gene end was trimmed by 4 bases and the J gene end by 4 bases; junction bases not matched to a gene: 2. This CDR3 is 14 amino acids long. These sequences were also reported in another study, on human thymus T cells. As that study records: Thymus tissue was removed during corrective cardiac surgery. In unrelated individuals, thymic repertoires overlapped highly, according to related research.

The chain is built from TRBV6-6 and TRBJ2-2, with 8 bases that match TRBD2. The TCR originated in a boy in the first two years of life with a congenital heart defect. Input material: thymocytes. CDR3 nucleotides: TGTGCCAGCAGTTGCGGGACTAGCACCGGGGAGCTGTTTTTT. Residues: CASSCGTSTGELFF.